Below, 10 T cell receptor beta chains from the same sample are listed, as sequenced in a study of blood T cell repertoires in COVID-19. Using immunoSEQ multiplex PCR, the repertoire was profiled, and TCRdb retains in-frame clones only, with some absent. The sample lists some 70,000 clones; 76% were seen once. Material for sequencing was peripheral blood. The receptor source for this set is a man in his 60s with COVID-19, enrolled during active disease.

The chain links TRBV6-6 to TRBJ1-5, with TRBD1 matching 7 bases. The trim removed 2 bases at V and 0 bases at J, leaving 1 base unmatched. The germline CDR1 and CDR2 sequences are MNHNY and SVGAGI (reference sequence). This CDR3 is 15 amino acids long. The CDR3 region has the DNA TGTGCCAGCAGTTACACAGGGGATAGCAATCAGCCCCAGCATTTT. Residues: CASSYTGDSNQPQHF.

The V and J genes are TRBV4-1 and TRBJ2-2; the D gene is possibly TRBD2 (7 bases). CDR1 MGHRA and CDR2 YSYEKL come from the germline V gene. The CDR3 runs to 16 residues. Trimming removed 2 bases from V and 7 bases from J, with 17 bases in between. The CDR3 is CASSQSRGAVGGELFF. CDR3 bases: TGCGCCAGCAGCCAATCCCGGGGGGCTGTGGGCGGGGAGCTGTTTTTT.

The chain recombines TRBV5-1 with TRBJ1-4; D might be TRBD1 (6 bases). Germline lookup yields CDR1 SGHRS and CDR2 YFSETQ. The CDR3 is made up of 14 amino acids. The germline V and J ends were trimmed by 6 bases and 3 bases, with 12 bases remaining between them. This CDR3 reads CASTLDSPNEKLFF. In DNA, the CDR3 is TGCGCCAGCACGCTGGACAGCCCTAATGAAAAACTGTTTTTT.

This clone was observed once. The chain's CDR3 is CASSLGGTNTGELFF. In nucleotides, the CDR3 is TGCGCCAGCAGCTTAGGCGGGACTAACACCGGGGAGCTGTTTTTT. The J gene is TRBJ2-2, the V gene TRBV5-1, with D possibly being TRBD2 (6 bases). The CDR3 sequence is 15 residues long. Germline V CDR1 and CDR2: SGHRS, YFSETQ. Deletions cut 2 bases from V and 2 bases from J, with 10 bases between. The whole variable domain, filled in from reference TRBV5-1 and TRBJ2-2, reads KAGVTQTPRYLIKTRGQQVTLSCSPISGHRSVSWYQQTPGQGLQFLFEYFSETQRNKGNFPGRFSGRQFSNSRSEMNVSTLELGDSALYLCASSLGGTNTGELFFGEGSRLTVL.

V and J are TRBV30 and TRBJ2-7, with 7 bases aligning to TRBD1. Germline V gives CDR1 GTSNPN, CDR2 SVGIG (reference sequence). The V gene end was trimmed by 2 bases and the J gene end by 12 bases; junction bases not matched to a gene: 13. CDR3 size: 13 residues. Written as DNA, the CDR3 is TGTGCCTGGAGTTCGACAGGGATATCTACGAGGTACTTC. Its translation: CAWSSTGISTRYF.

The CDR3 here is CASSLGRGQTSTDTQYF. For the CDR3, the DNA is TGTGCCAGCAGCTTAGGGCGGGGGCAAACTAGCACAGATACGCAGTATTTT. The chain recombines TRBV11-3 with TRBJ2-3; D is perhaps TRBD2 (7 bases). Between the trimmed V and J ends, which lost 1 base and 0 bases, there was a span of 14 bases. This CDR3 contains 17 residues. The germline gives CDR1 SGHNT, CDR2 YENEEA.

The genes are TRBV15 and TRBJ2-2; 7 nucleotides align to TRBD2. From germline, CDR1 is LNHNV and CDR2 YYDKDF (reference sequence). This CDR3 region has 18 residues. After removal of 1 base from V and 4 bases from J, the junction contained 12 bases not matched to a gene. The CDR3 loop reads CATSRGKLAVDPTGELFF. The CDR3 DNA reads as TGTGCCACCAGCAGAGGAAAGCTAGCGGTCGACCCCACCGGGGAGCTGTTTTTT.

The V call is TRBV18, the J call TRBJ2-5; a weak D match, TRBD1 (6 bases). There are 14 residues in the CDR3. Trimming removed 3 bases at V and 3 bases at J, with 11 bases between. Per the germline V gene, CDR1 is KGHSH and CDR2 is LQKENI. The chain's CDR3 is CASSPTYREETQYF. For the CDR3, the DNA is TGTGCCAGCTCACCGACCTACAGGGAAGAGACCCAGTACTTC.

The rearrangement uses TRBV6-5 and TRBJ1-5; weak D call: TRBD1 (5 bases). Trimming removed 8 bases from V and 3 bases from J, with 11 bases in between. CDR1 is MNHEY, CDR2 SVGAGI, per germline. The CDR3 runs 13 residues. The CDR3 sequence is CASQGQNNQPQHF. The CDR3 nucleotides are TGTGCCAGCCAGGGTCAGAACAATCAGCCCCAGCATTTT.

The CDR3 reads CASSLQGSLEPQHF. CDR3 bases: TGTGCCAGCAGTCTCCAGGGTTCTCTCGAGCCCCAGCATTTT. This chain joins TRBV27 and TRBJ1-5, with D maybe TRBD1 (5 bases). CDR3 length: 14 amino acids. From germline, CDR1 is MNHEY and CDR2 SMNVEV (reference sequence). The germline V and J ends were trimmed by 5 bases and 8 bases, with 16 bases remaining between them.